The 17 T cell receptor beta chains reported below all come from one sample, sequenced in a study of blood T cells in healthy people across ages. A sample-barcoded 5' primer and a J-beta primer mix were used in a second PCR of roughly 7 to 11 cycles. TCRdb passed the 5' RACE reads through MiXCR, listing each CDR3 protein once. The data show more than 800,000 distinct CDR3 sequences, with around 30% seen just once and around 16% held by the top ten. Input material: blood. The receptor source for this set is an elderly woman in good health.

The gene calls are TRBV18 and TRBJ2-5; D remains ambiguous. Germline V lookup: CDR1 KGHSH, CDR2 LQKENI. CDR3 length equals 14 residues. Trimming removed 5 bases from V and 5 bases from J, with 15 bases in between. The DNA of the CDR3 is TGTGCCAGCTCATCACTCGACCGTACGGAGACCCAGTACTTC. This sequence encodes CASSSLDRTETQYF.

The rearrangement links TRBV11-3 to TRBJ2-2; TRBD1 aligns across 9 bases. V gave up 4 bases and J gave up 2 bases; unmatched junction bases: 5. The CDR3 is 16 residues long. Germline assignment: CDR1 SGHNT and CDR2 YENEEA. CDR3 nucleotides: TGTGCCAGCAGCTCGGACAGGGGTATTAACACCGGGGAGCTGTTTTTT. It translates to CASSSDRGINTGELFF. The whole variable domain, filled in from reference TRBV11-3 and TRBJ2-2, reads EAGVVQSPRYKIIEKKQPVAFWCNPISGHNTLYWYLQNLGQGPELLIRYENEEAVDDSQLPKDRFSAERLKGVDSTLKIQPAELGDSAVYLCASSSDRGINTGELFFGEGSRLTVL.

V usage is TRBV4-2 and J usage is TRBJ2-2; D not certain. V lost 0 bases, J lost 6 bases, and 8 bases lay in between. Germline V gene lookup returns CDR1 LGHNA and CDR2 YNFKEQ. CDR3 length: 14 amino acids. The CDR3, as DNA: TGTGCCAGCAGCCAAGATACGTTCGCCGGGGAGCTGTTTTTT. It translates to CASSQDTFAGELFF.

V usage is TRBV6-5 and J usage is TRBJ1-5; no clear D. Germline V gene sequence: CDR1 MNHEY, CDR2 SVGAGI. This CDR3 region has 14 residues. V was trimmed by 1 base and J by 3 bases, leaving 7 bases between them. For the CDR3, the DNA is TGTGCCAGCAGTTACTTACGGGACAATCAGCCCCAGCATTTT. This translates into CASSYLRDNQPQHF.

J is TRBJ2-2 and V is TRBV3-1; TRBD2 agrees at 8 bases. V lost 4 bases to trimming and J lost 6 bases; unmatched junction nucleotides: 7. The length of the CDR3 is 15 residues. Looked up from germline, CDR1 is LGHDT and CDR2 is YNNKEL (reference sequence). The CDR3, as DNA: TGTGCCAGCAGCCCCCCCACGGGGGGGGCCGGGGAGCTGTTTTTT. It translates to CASSPPTGGAGELFF. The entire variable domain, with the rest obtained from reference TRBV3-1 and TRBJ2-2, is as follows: DTAVSQTPKYLVTQMGNDKSIKCEQNLGHDTMYWYKQDSKKFLKIMFSYNNKELIINETVPNRFSPKSPDKAHLNLHINSLELGDSAVYFCASSPPTGGAGELFFGEGSRLTVL.

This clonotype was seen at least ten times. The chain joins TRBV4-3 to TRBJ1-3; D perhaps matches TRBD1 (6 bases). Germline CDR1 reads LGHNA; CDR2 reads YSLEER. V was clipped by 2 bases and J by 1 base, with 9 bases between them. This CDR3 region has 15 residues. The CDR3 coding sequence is TGCGCCAGCAGCCAATTGACAGGTTCTGGAAACACCATATATTTT. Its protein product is CASSQLTGSGNTIYF.

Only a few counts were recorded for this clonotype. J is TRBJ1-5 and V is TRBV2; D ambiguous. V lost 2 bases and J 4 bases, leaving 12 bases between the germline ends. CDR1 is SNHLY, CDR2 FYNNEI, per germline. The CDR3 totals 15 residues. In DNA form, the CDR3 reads TGTGCCAGCAGTGAATCTGGATTCCGGAATCAGCCCCAGCATTTT. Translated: CASSESGFRNQPQHF. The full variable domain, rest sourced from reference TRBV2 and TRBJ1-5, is EPEVTQTPSHQVTQMGQEVILRCVPISNHLYFYWYRQILGQKVEFLVSFYNNEISEKSEIFDDQFSVERPDGSNFTLKIRSTKLEDSAMYFCASSESGFRNQPQHFGDGTRLSIL.

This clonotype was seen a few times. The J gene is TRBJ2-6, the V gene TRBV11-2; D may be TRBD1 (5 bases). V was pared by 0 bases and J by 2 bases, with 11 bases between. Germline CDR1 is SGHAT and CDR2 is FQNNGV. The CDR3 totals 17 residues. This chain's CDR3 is CASSLDWGRAGANVLTF. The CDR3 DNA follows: TGTGCCAGCAGCTTAGATTGGGGCAGGGCTGGGGCCAACGTCCTGACTTTC. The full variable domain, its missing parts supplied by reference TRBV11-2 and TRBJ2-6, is EAGVAQSPRYKIIEKRQSVAFWCNPISGHATLYWYQQILGQGPKLLIQFQNNGVVDDSQLPKDRFSAERLKGVDSTLKIQPAKLEDSAVYLCASSLDWGRAGANVLTFGAGSRLTVL.

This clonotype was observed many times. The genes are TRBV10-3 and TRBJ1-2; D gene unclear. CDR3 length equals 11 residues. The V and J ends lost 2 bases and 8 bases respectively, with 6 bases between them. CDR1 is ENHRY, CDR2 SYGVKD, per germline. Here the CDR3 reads CAISEKGGYTF. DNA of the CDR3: TGTGCCATCAGTGAGAAGGGAGGCTACACCTTC.

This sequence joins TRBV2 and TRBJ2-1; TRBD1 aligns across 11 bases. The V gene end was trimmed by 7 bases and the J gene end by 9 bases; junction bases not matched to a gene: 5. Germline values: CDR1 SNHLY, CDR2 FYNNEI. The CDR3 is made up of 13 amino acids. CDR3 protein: CASTWTGGIEQFF. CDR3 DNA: TGTGCCAGCACCTGGACAGGGGGCATTGAGCAGTTCTTC.

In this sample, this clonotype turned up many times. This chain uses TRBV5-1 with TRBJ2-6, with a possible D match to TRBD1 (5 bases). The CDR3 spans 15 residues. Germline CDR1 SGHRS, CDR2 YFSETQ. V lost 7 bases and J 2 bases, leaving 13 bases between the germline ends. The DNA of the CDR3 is TGCGCCAGCGTAGGGTTAGGGGCTGGGGCCAACGTCCTGACTTTC. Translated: CASVGLGAGANVLTF.

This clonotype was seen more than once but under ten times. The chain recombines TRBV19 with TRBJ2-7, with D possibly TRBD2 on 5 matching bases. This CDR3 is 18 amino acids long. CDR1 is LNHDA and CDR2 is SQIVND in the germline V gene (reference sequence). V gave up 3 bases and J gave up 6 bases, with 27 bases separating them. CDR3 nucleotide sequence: TGTGCCAGTAGTATGCAAACGCTAGTAGAGGGTACCCCTTGCGAGCAGTACTTC. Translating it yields CASSMQTLVEGTPCEQYF.

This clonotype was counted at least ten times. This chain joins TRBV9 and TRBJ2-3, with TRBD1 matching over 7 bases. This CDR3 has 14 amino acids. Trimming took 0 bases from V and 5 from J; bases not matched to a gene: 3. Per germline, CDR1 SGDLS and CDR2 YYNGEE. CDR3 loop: CASSVGDSLDTQYF. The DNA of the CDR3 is TGTGCCAGCAGCGTAGGGGACAGTCTAGATACGCAGTATTTT. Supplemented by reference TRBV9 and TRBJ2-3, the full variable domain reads DSGVTQTPKHLITATGQRVTLRCSPRSGDLSVYWYQQSLDQGLQFLIQYYNGEERAKGNILERFSAQQFPDLHSELNLSSLELGDSALYFCASSVGDSLDTQYFGPGTRLTVL.

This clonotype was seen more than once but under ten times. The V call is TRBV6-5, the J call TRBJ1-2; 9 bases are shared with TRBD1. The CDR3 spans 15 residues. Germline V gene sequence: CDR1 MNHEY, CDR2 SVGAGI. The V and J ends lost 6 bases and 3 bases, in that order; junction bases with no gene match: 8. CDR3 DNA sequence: TGTGCCAGCAGCCGAGATTGGACAGGGGACTATGGCTACACCTTC. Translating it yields CASSRDWTGDYGYTF.

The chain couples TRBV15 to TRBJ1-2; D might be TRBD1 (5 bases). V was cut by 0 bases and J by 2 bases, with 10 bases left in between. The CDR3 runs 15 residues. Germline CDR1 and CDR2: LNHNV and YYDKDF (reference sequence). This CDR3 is CATSRDPQGNYGYTF. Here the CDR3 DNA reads TGTGCCACCAGCAGAGATCCTCAGGGAAACTATGGCTACACCTTC. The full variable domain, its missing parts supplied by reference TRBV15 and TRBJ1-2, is DAMVIQNPRYQVTQFGKPVTLSCSQTLNHNVMYWYQQKSSQAPKLLFHYYDKDFNNEADTPDNFQSRRPNTSFCFLDIRSPGLGDTAMYLCATSRDPQGNYGYTFGSGTRLTVV.

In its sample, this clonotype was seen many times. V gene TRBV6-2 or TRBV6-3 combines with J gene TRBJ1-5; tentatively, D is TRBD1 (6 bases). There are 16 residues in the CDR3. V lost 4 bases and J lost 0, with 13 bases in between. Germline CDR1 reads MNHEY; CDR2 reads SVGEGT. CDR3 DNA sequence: TGTGCCAGCAGTTCCCGGACAGATTATAGCAATCAGCCCCAGCATTTT. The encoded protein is CASSSRTDYSNQPQHF.

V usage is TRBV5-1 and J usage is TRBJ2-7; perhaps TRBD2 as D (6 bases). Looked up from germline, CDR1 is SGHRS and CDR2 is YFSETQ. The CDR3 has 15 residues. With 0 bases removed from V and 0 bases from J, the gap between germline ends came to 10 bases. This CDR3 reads CASSLEGRSSYEQYF. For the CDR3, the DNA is TGCGCCAGCAGCTTGGAAGGGAGGAGCTCCTACGAGCAGTACTTC.